This T cell receptor beta chain was captured by sequencing in a study of cytomegalovirus exposure and HLA in healthy donors. Study-level findings and limits: Several of the most significant clusters appeared linked to common viral pathogens, based on a later analysis. When a later analysis was performed, an Asian-associated ancestry cluster reportedly had fewer N-insertions than the 666-donor mean.

A multiplex PCR was run with 60 Vbeta primers and 13 Jbeta primers. Clones were read by immunoSEQ multiplex PCR, and TCRdb kept only the in-frame ones, dropping some. The sample includes about 170,000 clones, almost 85% seen only once; the top ten take 0.38%. Turning to this clone: The target antigen is unknown.

Germline lookup yields CDR1 SGHRS and CDR2 YFSETQ. This CDR3 comprises 19 residues. J gave up 4 bases and V 4 bases, and 18 bases lay outside the gene matches. Source material: PBMCs. The sequence came from a boy aged 2 to 10 in good health and CMV-seronegative. The chain links TRBV5-1 to TRBJ2-7, with 12 bases fitting TRBD2. This chain's CDR3 is CASSPAISTSGSPGYEQYF. The CDR3 DNA is TGCGCCAGCAGCCCAGCGATTTCGACTAGCGGGAGTCCCGGATACGAGCAGTACTTC.